These T cell receptor beta chains were read from a single sample in a study of PD-1 blockade in classical Hodgkin lymphoma. Assay: immunoSEQ multiplex PCR; the TCRdb copy retains only in-frame clones and omits some. The table shows roughly 21,000 clones, with roughly 89% occurring only once. The sample consisted of CD8+ T cells from blood. These receptors were collected from a human donor with classical Hodgkin lymphoma. Each CDR3 is given with its conserved first and last residue. D genes are given only for firm matches. Size values are once, few and many counts, or a class for expanded clones, and some rows have none.

j_call d_call clone_size v_call cdr3_nt cdr3_aa
TRBJ1-1 . . TRBV11-1 TGTGCCAGCAGCTTATCTGGGTCGGGGACTGAAGCTTTCTTT CASSLSGSGTEAFF
TRBJ2-6 TRBD2 . TRBV7-8 TGTGCCAGCAGCTCCCGGGGACTAGGGGCCAACGTCCTGACTTTC CASSSRGLGANVLTF
TRBJ2-7 . . TRBV7-6 TGTGCCAGCAGCTTAGACCCGAGGGTACCACCCTACGAGCAGTACTTC CASSLDPRVPPYEQYF
TRBJ2-7 . . TRBV15 TGTGCCACCAGCAGAGGGGGGGACTACGAGCAGTACTTC CATSRGGDYEQYF
TRBJ1-5 . . TRBV6-5 TGTGCCAGCAGTTACAAAGGGTACAATCAGCCCCAGCATTTT CASSYKGYNQPQHF
TRBJ2-2 . . TRBV6-5 TGTGCCAGCAGTTACCTCACCGGGGAGCTGTTTTTT CASSYLTGELFF
TRBJ1-2 . . TRBV2 TGTGCCAGCAGACCTTGGGGGGTGACCTCTAACTATGGCTACACCTTC CASRPWGVTSNYGYTF
TRBJ2-5 TRBD2 . TRBV7-3 TGTGCCAGCAGCCTCATAGCCAGCGGGGGAGAGACCCAGTACTTC CASSLIASGGETQYF
TRBJ2-1 TRBD2 . TRBV7-9 TGTGCCAGCAGCTTAGGGACTAGCGGGAGGTTTAATGAGCAGTTCTTC CASSLGTSGRFNEQFF
TRBJ2-7 . . TRBV14 TGTGCCAGCAGCCTGGGGTTCTACGAGCAGTACTTC CASSLGFYEQYF
TRBJ1-5 TRBD1 . TRBV30 TGTGCCTGGGACCAGGGGGGGGGTCAGCCCCAGCATTTT CAWDQGGGQPQHF
TRBJ2-2 . . TRBV28 TGTGCCAGCAGTTTATCGGCCCCGGGCACCGGGGAGCTGTTTTTT CASSLSAPGTGELFF
TRBJ2-5 TRBD1 . TRBV6-1 TGTGCCAGCAGTGAATTCCCGGGACAGGGGTTAGCAGAGACCCAGTACTTC CASSEFPGQGLAETQYF
TRBJ1-2 . . TRBV4-2 TGTGCCAGCAGCCTTAGGACGGTGAACTATGGCTACACCTTC CASSLRTVNYGYTF
TRBJ1-5 . . TRBV1 TGCACCAGCAGCGGACAGGGGATGGGCAATCAGCCCCAGCATTTT CTSSGQGMGNQPQHF
TRBJ2-5 . . TRBV9 TGTGCCAGCAGCGTAGAGTTACACGGGACCCAGTACTTC CASSVELHGTQYF
TRBJ1-3 TRBD1 . TRBV5-1 TGCGCCAGCAGCTCAGGACAGGGGGCATTCTCTGGAAACACCATATATTTT CASSSGQGAFSGNTIYF
TRBJ2-1 . few TRBV7-9 TGTGCCAGCAGCTTAAGGAGGTTCTTC CASSLRRFF
TRBJ2-7 . . TRBV7-2 TGTGCCAGCAGCCACGGACACTACGAGCAGTACTTC CASSHGHYEQYF
TRBJ1-5 TRBD1 few TRBV28 TGTGCCAGCCTTGACAGGGGGGAACAGCCCCAGCATTTT CASLDRGEQPQHF
TRBJ2-2 TRBD1 . TRBV6-4 TGTGCCAGCAGTGCAACAGGGGGCGCGGGCACCGGGGAGCTGTTTTTT CASSATGGAGTGELFF
TRBJ2-1 TRBD2 . TRBV6-6 TGTGCCGGGAATAGCGGGGACAATGAGCAGTTCTTC CAGNSGDNEQFF
TRBJ1-5 . . TRBV5-1 TGCGCCAGCGTATGGGGGAGGGGGTTGAATCAGCCCCAGCATTTT CASVWGRGLNQPQHF
TRBJ2-1 . . TRBV7-9 TGTGCCAGCATTGGTGGCTTGGTCGATGAGCAGTTCTTC CASIGGLVDEQFF
TRBJ2-6 TRBD1 once TRBV7-6 TGTGCCAGCAGCTTATCGGACAGGACCATTTCTGGGGCCAACGTCCTGACTTTC CASSLSDRTISGANVLTF